One and the same sample provided the 3 T cell receptor beta chains below, sequenced in a study of blood T cell repertoires in COVID-19. TCRdb keeps only in-frame clones here, not all; method: immunoSEQ multiplex PCR. The sample contains a few hundred thousand clones, around 80% of which appear only once. The sample taken for sequencing was peripheral blood. The receptors come from a man aged 55 to 70 with acute or convalescent COVID-19.

This chain's CDR3 is CASRPSGAGQETQYF. Written as DNA, the CDR3 is TGTGCCAGCAGACCCTCAGGGGCCGGTCAAGAGACCCAGTACTTC. The chain uses TRBV11-1 and TRBJ2-5; TRBD1 is a possible D gene (6 bases). Trimming removed 6 bases from V and 2 bases from J, with 16 bases in between. This CDR3 spans 15 amino acids. Germline values: CDR1 SGHAT, CDR2 FQDESV (reference sequence).

CDR3 region: CASSVEGTGRNIQYF. CDR3 DNA: TGTGCCAGCAGCGTCGAGGGAACAGGGAGAAACATTCAGTACTTC. V and J are TRBV9 and TRBJ2-4; a possible D gene is TRBD1 (6 bases). Trimming shortened V by 2 bases and J by 6 bases, and 15 bases separated the two germline ends. This CDR3 has 15 residues. The germline gives CDR1 SGDLS, CDR2 YYNGEE.

The genes are TRBV6-2 or TRBV6-3 and TRBJ1-1; D is ambiguous. Germline V CDR1 and CDR2: MNHEY, SVGEGT. Trimming pared 2 bases from V and 4 bases from J, leaving 14 bases between. CDR3 length equals 15 residues. CDR3 bases: TGTGCCAGCAGTTACGACCCTCGGGGTCGCACTGAAGCTTTCTTT. It specifies CASSYDPRGRTEAFF.